One sample yielded the 26 T cell receptor beta chains listed below, sequenced in a study of T cells after yellow fever vaccination. TCRdb redid the calling of the 5' RACE reads with MiXCR, one entry per CDR3 protein. The sample lists around 140,000 distinct CDR3 sequences, over 7% occurring once. The specimen comprised CD4+ T cells sorted from PBMCs, sampled 5 days after the yellow fever booster vaccination. These receptor sequences come from a man aged 25-45 years who received the YFV17D yellow fever vaccine.

This sequence joins TRBV5-4 and TRBJ1-1; maybe TRBD1 (5 bases). The V end was cut by 6 bases, the J end by 1 base, with 16 bases between. The CDR3 length is 15 residues. The V gene's germline CDR1 is SGHNT and CDR2 YYREEE (reference sequence). This CDR3 reads CASTGGGARNTEAFF. As DNA, the CDR3 is TGTGCCAGCACCGGCGGAGGGGCCAGGAACACTGAAGCTTTCTTT. The whole variable domain, filled in from reference TRBV5-4 and TRBJ1-1, reads ETGVTQSPTHLIKTRGQQVTLRCSSQSGHNTVSWYQQALGQGPQFIFQYYREEENGRGNFPPRFSGLQFPNYSSELNVNALELDDSALYLCASTGGGARNTEAFFGQGTRLTVV.

This clonotype was detected many times. The rearrangement links TRBV20-1 to TRBJ2-1, with D perhaps TRBD2 (5 bases). CDR3 size: 13 residues. V lost 6 bases and J 9 bases, leaving 18 bases between the germline ends. Looked up from germline, CDR1 is DFQATT and CDR2 is SNEGSKA (reference sequence). The CDR3 protein is CSAIKEAVGEQFF. The CDR3 DNA sequence: TGCAGTGCCATAAAGGAGGCAGTGGGTGAGCAGTTCTTC.

This clonotype came up many times. This chain connects TRBV4-3 to TRBJ1-5; D remains unclear. Trimming pared 1 base from V and 6 bases from J, leaving 10 bases between. In germline, CDR1 is LGHNA, CDR2 YSLEER. CDR3 length: 14 residues. The CDR3 sequence is CASSQVVRSQPQHF. CDR3 in DNA: TGCGCCAGCAGCCAAGTCGTACGTAGTCAGCCCCAGCATTTT.

This clonotype was counted ten times or more. This sequence joins TRBV11-2 and TRBJ2-3; a weak D match, TRBD2 (7 bases). The CDR3 is made up of 16 amino acids. Per germline, CDR1 SGHAT and CDR2 FQNNGV. Trimming removed 5 bases at V and 6 bases at J, with 21 bases between. The DNA of the CDR3 is TGTGCCAGCAGCGTCCTGAGGGGGAGGGCGGCTGATACGCAGTATTTT. This sequence encodes CASSVLRGRAADTQYF. Full variable domain (missing parts from reference TRBV11-2 and TRBJ2-3): EAGVAQSPRYKIIEKRQSVAFWCNPISGHATLYWYQQILGQGPKLLIQFQNNGVVDDSQLPKDRFSAERLKGVDSTLKIQPAKLEDSAVYLCASSVLRGRAADTQYFGPGTRLTVL.

This clonotype came up many times. This chain joins TRBV7-6 and TRBJ2-7, with 12 bases lining up with TRBD2. The CDR3 is 14 amino acids. Germline V gene data show CDR1 as SGHVS and CDR2 as FNYEAQ. Losses at the gene ends were 5 bases for V and 4 bases for J; bases not matched to a gene: 3. The CDR3 reads CASSRGLAGYEQYF. In nucleotides, the CDR3 is TGTGCCAGCAGCAGAGGACTAGCGGGGTACGAGCAGTACTTC.

The table lists this clonotype with many counts. The gene calls are TRBV7-2 and TRBJ2-1; weak D call: TRBD1 (6 bases). Trimming stripped 5 bases from V and 9 bases from J, with 14 bases between. CDR1 is SGHTA and CDR2 is FQGNSA in the germline V gene. The CDR3 is 13 residues long. In DNA, the CDR3 is TGTGCCAGCAGCATCACAGGGACCCCTGAGCAGTTCTTC. Protein sequence: CASSITGTPEQFF.

This clonotype occurred many times. CDR3 sequence: CASIQGTANTEAFF. CDR3 nucleotide sequence: TGTGCCAGCATTCAAGGGACGGCGAACACTGAAGCTTTCTTT. This chain connects TRBV12-3 or TRBV12-4 to TRBJ1-1; tentatively, D is TRBD1 (5 bases). The V end was cut by 7 bases, the J end by 1 base, with 13 bases between. The CDR3 length is 14 residues.

This clonotype was detected ten times or more. The V gene is TRBV4-3, the J gene TRBJ2-1; TRBD1 matches at 7 bases. This CDR3 is 14 amino acids long. Germline assignment: CDR1 LGHNA and CDR2 YSLEER. Trimming cost V 2 bases and J 6 bases; bases outside gene matches: 4. In DNA, the CDR3 is TGCGCCAGCAGCCAACACGGGGACAGCAATGAGCAGTTCTTC. Its translation: CASSQHGDSNEQFF.

This clonotype was seen repeatedly, ten times or more. The chain uses TRBV28 and TRBJ1-4, with D uncertain. V gave up 6 bases and J gave up 8 bases, with 10 bases separating them. Per the germline V gene, CDR1 is MDHEN and CDR2 is SYDVKM. The length of the CDR3 is 12 residues. The CDR3 DNA reads TGTGCCAGCAGCTTAATTGGGGAAAAACTGTTTTTT. Its protein product is CASSLIGEKLFF.

The sample holds many counts of this clonotype. This chain joins TRBV29-1 and TRBJ2-7; 7 bases map to TRBD1. The length of the CDR3 is 13 residues. Trimming cost V 4 bases and J 2 bases; bases outside gene matches: 5. Germline CDR1 reads SQVTM; CDR2 reads ANQGSEA. The CDR3 spells CSVGDDRAYEQYF. DNA of the CDR3: TGCAGCGTTGGGGACGACAGGGCCTACGAGCAGTACTTC.

In its sample, this clonotype was seen many times. The V call is TRBV14, the J call TRBJ2-3; TRBD1 aligns across 7 bases. V shed 4 bases and J 1 base; nucleotides not matched to a gene: 5. CDR1 and CDR2 (germline): SGHDN, FVKESK. This CDR3 has 15 residues. CDR3 loop: CASSPIGTGTDTQYF. CDR3 coding DNA: TGTGCCAGCAGCCCTATAGGGACAGGCACAGATACGCAGTATTTT.

This clonotype was picked up many times. The genes are TRBV10-3 and TRBJ2-4; D might be TRBD2 (7 bases). The CDR3 has 15 amino acids. Per germline, CDR1 ENHRY and CDR2 SYGVKD. The germline V and J ends were trimmed by 10 bases and 1 base, with 17 bases remaining between them. The CDR3 reads CASAGGAVAKNIQYF. Here the CDR3 DNA reads TGTGCCAGCGCTGGGGGGGCTGTGGCCAAAAACATTCAGTACTTC.

The rearrangement joins TRBV30 to TRBJ1-4; D might be TRBD1 (5 bases). Trimming removed 1 base from V and 4 bases from J, with 22 bases in between. The CDR3 has 18 residues. Looked up from germline, CDR1 is GTSNPN and CDR2 is SVGIG (reference sequence). CDR3 coding DNA: TGTGCCTGGAGTGCCGGGAGGACCAACAGGAGGGTTAATGAAAAACTGTTTTTT. The encoded protein is CAWSAGRTNRRVNEKLFF.

This sequence joins TRBV29-1 and TRBJ2-3, with D perhaps TRBD2 (6 bases). V was clipped by 6 bases and J by 6 bases, with 16 bases between them. This CDR3 has 13 amino acids. Germline lookup yields CDR1 SQVTM and CDR2 ANQGSEA. The CDR3 sequence: CSVPLAFGDTQYF. The CDR3 nucleotides are TGCAGCGTCCCTCTAGCGTTCGGGGATACGCAGTATTTT.

There are many counts of this clonotype. V and J are TRBV6-2 or TRBV6-3 and TRBJ1-1, with D maybe TRBD1 (5 bases). The germline V and J ends were trimmed by 4 bases and 11 bases, with 14 bases remaining between them. Germline V gene data show CDR1 as MNHEY and CDR2 as SVGEGT. This CDR3 is built from 12 residues. CDR3: CASSSQGPRAFF. Here the CDR3 DNA reads TGTGCCAGCAGTTCCCAGGGACCGAGGGCTTTCTTT.

This chain joins TRBV7-8 and TRBJ1-1, with D possibly being TRBD1 (6 bases). Germline V CDR1 and CDR2: SGHVS, FQNEAQ. Trimming removed 5 bases at V and 10 bases at J, with 17 bases between. CDR3 length equals 13 residues. This CDR3 is CASSPTAGGRAFF. CDR3 in DNA: TGTGCCAGCAGCCCTACGGCTGGGGGCAGAGCTTTCTTT.

This clonotype was observed at least ten times. The chain uses TRBV6-5 and TRBJ2-7; D perhaps matches TRBD2 (6 bases). Trimming shortened V by 1 base and J by 3 bases, and 10 bases separated the two germline ends. Germline CDR1 MNHEY, CDR2 SVGAGI. The CDR3 spans 14 residues. The CDR3 loop reads CASSYLRGYYEQYF. The CDR3 DNA follows: TGTGCCAGCAGTTACTTGCGGGGTTACTACGAGCAGTACTTC.

This clonotype was picked up many times. This chain connects TRBV20-1 to TRBJ2-3; 8 bases are shared with TRBD2. The V gene end was trimmed by 2 bases and the J gene end by 5 bases; junction bases not matched to a gene: 9. The CDR3 loop spans 15 amino acids. CDR1 is DFQATT, CDR2 SNEGSKA, per germline (reference sequence). This chain's CDR3 is CSARNPSGSRDTQYF. The CDR3 nucleotides read TGCAGTGCTAGAAACCCTAGCGGGTCCCGAGATACGCAGTATTTT.

This clonotype was detected ten times or more. The gene calls are TRBV6-2 or TRBV6-3 and TRBJ1-1, with D unclear. The germline V gene encodes CDR1 MNHEY and CDR2 SVGEGT. The V and J ends lost 6 bases and 3 bases respectively, with 17 bases between them. This CDR3 is 15 amino acids long. CDR3 bases: TGTGCCAGCAGCTGGGGAAACAGTACCCACACTGAAGCTTTCTTT. It is translated as CASSWGNSTHTEAFF.

The table lists this clonotype with many counts. The chain is built from TRBV20-1 and TRBJ2-1; 10 nucleotides line up with TRBD2. Losses at the gene ends were 2 bases for V and 9 bases for J; bases not matched to a gene: 10. Germline V gene sequence: CDR1 DFQATT, CDR2 SNEGSKA (reference sequence). The CDR3 runs to 15 residues. The CDR3 nucleotides are TGCAGTGCTAGACCCGGGACTAGCGTAGCGGGTGAGCAGTTCTTC. Translating it yields CSARPGTSVAGEQFF.

The chain joins TRBV30 to TRBJ1-6; 9 bases are shared with TRBD1. The CDR3 spans 15 residues. The V gene's germline CDR1 is GTSNPN and CDR2 SVGIG (reference sequence). With V trimmed by 4 bases and J by 8 bases, 9 bases remained unmatched. The CDR3 region has the DNA TGTGCCTGGACCCTCGGGACAGGGATTTATTCACCCCTCCACTTT. Translated: CAWTLGTGIYSPLHF.

This clonotype appeared many times. V usage is TRBV4-3 and J usage is TRBJ2-3; a possible D gene is TRBD2 (5 bases). Looked up from germline, CDR1 is LGHNA and CDR2 is YSLEER. The CDR3 has 15 residues. V lost 3 bases and J 3 bases, leaving 13 bases between the germline ends. Written as DNA, the CDR3 is TGCGCCAGCAGCCAGTTGGTCGGGATTACAGATACGCAGTATTTT. Its translation is CASSQLVGITDTQYF.

Many counts were recorded for this clonotype. This chain uses TRBV10-3 with TRBJ2-3; 8 nucleotides agree with TRBD2. V lost 11 bases and J lost 4; bases outside the gene matches: 11. The germline gives CDR1 ENHRY, CDR2 SYGVKD. This CDR3 region has 14 residues. CDR3 in amino acids: CASTSSGSADTQYF. The CDR3 DNA sequence: TGTGCCTCCACCTCTAGCGGGTCAGCAGATACGCAGTATTTT.

Ten or more counts support this clonotype. The V gene is TRBV7-2, the J gene TRBJ2-2; 7 bases fit TRBD2. This CDR3 has 16 amino acids. The V segment lost 2 bases and the J segment 8 bases; nucleotides outside the gene matches: 11. Looked up from germline, CDR1 is SGHTA and CDR2 is FQGNSA. The CDR3 protein is CASSLSGTTLPGELFF. CDR3 nucleotide sequence: TGTGCCAGCAGCTTAAGCGGGACCACCCTTCCGGGGGAGCTGTTTTTT.

This clonotype is a singleton in its sample. A much bigger clone sits one base away, suggesting this may be a read error. V gene TRBV20-1 combines with J gene TRBJ1-4; D gene ambiguous. The CDR3 consists of 12 residues. The germline V gene encodes CDR1 DFQATT and CDR2 SNEGSKA (reference sequence). The CDR3 spells CSARPPNENLFF. Written as DNA, the CDR3 is TGCAGTGCTAGACCTCCAAATGAAAACCTGTTTTTT.

In this sample, this clonotype turned up many times. The chain recombines TRBV18 with TRBJ2-7; the D gene is possibly TRBD1 (6 bases). CDR3 size: 13 residues. V shed 5 bases and J shed 2 bases, with 10 bases lying between them. CDR1 is KGHSH, CDR2 LQKENI, per germline. CDR3 in DNA: TGTGCCAGCTCAGCGACAGGAGCCTACGAGCAGTACTTC. This translates into CASSATGAYEQYF.